These 29 T cell receptor beta chains originate from one sample sequenced in a study of beta chain features in type 1 diabetes. Investigators reverse transcribed all isolated RNA, so they sequenced expressed TCRB transcripts. The method was immunoSEQ multiplex PCR; TCRdb's version includes in-frame clones alone and lacks a portion of them. The repertoire holds under 150,000 clones, with 6.9% as singletons. The sample comprised central memory CD4+ T cells from blood. These receptors were collected from a woman between 25 and 40 years old in good health.

The chain is built from TRBV4-1 and TRBJ2-7; 7 bases fit TRBD2. The CDR3 consists of 15 residues. From germline, CDR1 is MGHRA and CDR2 YSYEKL. V dropped 3 bases and J dropped 5; count of bases not matched to a gene: 10. The CDR3: CASSHPNRLAHEQYF. Here the CDR3 DNA reads TGCGCCAGCAGCCACCCGAACCGACTAGCCCACGAGCAGTACTTC.

The CDR3 loop reads CASSQPKGTGNEKLFF. The CDR3, as DNA: TGTGCCAGCAGCCAGCCGAAAGGGACAGGGAATGAAAAACTGTTTTTT. This sequence joins TRBV4-2 and TRBJ1-4; the match to TRBD1 covers 9 bases. This CDR3 has 16 residues. Germline V CDR1 and CDR2: LGHNA, YNFKEQ. The trim removed 3 bases at V and 5 bases at J, leaving 7 bases unmatched.

This clone has just a few counts. This same CDR3 is encoded by further DNA sequences in the sample. The chain joins TRBV11-2 to TRBJ2-3, with 11 nucleotides matching TRBD2. This CDR3 has 17 amino acids. V lost 1 base, J lost 1 base, and 4 bases stayed unmatched. The germline V gene encodes CDR1 SGHAT and CDR2 FQNNGV. CDR3 bases: TGTGCCAGCAGCTTAGGAGTAGCGGGAGGGGGCACAGATACGCAGTATTTT. This encodes CASSLGVAGGGTDTQYF.

In its sample, this clone was seen a few times. The chain uses TRBV27 and TRBJ2-7; D is possibly TRBD1 (6 bases). V was trimmed by 5 bases and J by 0 bases, leaving 11 bases between them. The CDR3 length is 14 residues. Germline CDR1 is MNHEY and CDR2 is SMNVEV (reference sequence). This CDR3 reads CASSTGTISYEQYF. The CDR3 coding sequence is TGTGCCAGCAGTACCGGGACAATCTCCTACGAGCAGTACTTC.

This clone has at least ten counts. The rearrangement joins TRBV11-2 to TRBJ2-3; TRBD1 might be the D (5 bases). CDR1 SGHAT and CDR2 FQNNGV come from the germline V gene. Trimming cost V 3 bases and J 1 base, with 11 bases left between them. The CDR3 length is 15 residues. CDR3 loop: CASSFLLGGTDTQYF. For the CDR3, the DNA is TGTGCCAGCAGCTTCTTGTTAGGGGGCACAGATACGCAGTATTTT.

The chain recombines TRBV11-1 with TRBJ2-1; 8 nucleotides agree with TRBD2. CDR3 length equals 15 residues. Trimming removed 4 bases from V and 2 bases from J; junction bases left unmatched: 4. Germline V lookup: CDR1 SGHAT, CDR2 FQDESV (reference sequence). The CDR3 region has the DNA TGTGCCAGCAGCTACAGCGGGAGAGCCTACAATGAGCAGTTCTTC. It codes for CASSYSGRAYNEQFF. Full variable domain (remainder filled in from reference TRBV11-1 and TRBJ2-1): EAEVAQSPRYKITEKSQAVAFWCDPISGHATLYWYRQILGQGPELLVQFQDESVVDDSQLPKDRFSAERLKGVDSTLKIQPAELGDSAMYLCASSYSGRAYNEQFFGPGTRLTVL.

The V call is TRBV15, the J call TRBJ2-1; 13 bases line up with TRBD2. J gave up 5 bases and V 1 base, and 2 bases lay outside the gene matches. Germline lookup yields CDR1 LNHNV and CDR2 YYDKDF (reference sequence). The CDR3 has 16 residues. The CDR3: CATSRGGTSGNNEQFF. CDR3 nucleotides: TGTGCCACCAGCAGAGGCGGGACTAGCGGGAACAATGAGCAGTTCTTC.

This clone was seen at least ten times. V usage is TRBV7-2 and J usage is TRBJ2-1, with D possibly being TRBD2 (6 bases). The V end was cut by 7 bases, the J end by 7 bases, with 20 bases between. This CDR3 region has 15 residues. Germline V gene sequence: CDR1 SGHTA, CDR2 FQGNSA. DNA for the CDR3: TGTGCCAGCATGTCCCCCGGGACTCGAACTAATGAGCAGTTCTTC. Translated: CASMSPGTRTNEQFF.

In this sample, this clone turned up many times. J is TRBJ2-1 and V is TRBV30, with 10 positions matching TRBD2. The V gene end was trimmed by 5 bases and the J gene end by 8 bases; junction bases not matched to a gene: 6. CDR3 length: 13 amino acids. Germline loops: CDR1 GTSNPN, CDR2 SVGIG (reference sequence). CDR3 loop: CAWLSSGSYEQFF. Written as DNA, the CDR3 is TGTGCCTGGTTGTCTAGCGGGAGCTATGAGCAGTTCTTC.

This clone was detected only a few times. This chain joins TRBV2 and TRBJ1-1, with D uncertain. CDR1 SNHLY and CDR2 FYNNEI come from the germline V gene. Trimming removed 3 bases at V and 4 bases at J, with 9 bases between. The CDR3 is 13 amino acids. DNA of the CDR3: TGTGCCAGCAGTGATCGCGGGAGCACTGAAGCTTTCTTT. Translated: CASSDRGSTEAFF.

This clone was detected only a few times. The chain has TRBV7-2 and TRBJ2-2; 7 bases agree with TRBD1. The V segment lost 5 bases and the J segment 6 bases; nucleotides outside the gene matches: 6. The CDR3 covers 14 residues. CDR1 SGHTA and CDR2 FQGNSA come from the germline V gene. The CDR3 sequence is CASSRQGLSGELFF. CDR3 in DNA: TGTGCCAGCAGCCGACAGGGTTTGTCCGGGGAGCTGTTTTTT. The full variable domain, completed using reference TRBV7-2 and TRBJ2-2, is GAGVSQSPSNKVTEKGKDVELRCDPISGHTALYWYRQSLGQGLEFLIYFQGNSAPDKSGLPSDRFSAERTGGSVSTLTIQRTQQEDSAVYLCASSRQGLSGELFFGEGSRLTVL.

The chain is built from TRBV27 and TRBJ2-6, with TRBD1 matching over 8 bases. The CDR3 has 18 residues. V dropped 6 bases and J dropped 0; count of bases not matched to a gene: 10. Germline lookup yields CDR1 MNHEY and CDR2 SMNVEV (reference sequence). The CDR3 sequence: CASSHRQGPSSGANVLTF. CDR3 nucleotides: TGTGCCAGCAGCCACCGACAGGGGCCTTCCTCTGGGGCCAACGTCCTGACTTTC. Based on the CDR3 plus reference TRBV27 and TRBJ2-6, the full variable domain is EAQVTQNPRYLITVTGKKLTVTCSQNMNHEYMSWYRQDPGLGLRQIYYSMNVEVTDKGDVPEGYKVSRKEKRNFPLILESPSPNQTSLYFCASSHRQGPSSGANVLTFGAGSRLTVL.

This clone was seen more than once but under ten times. The DNA for the CDR3 is TGTGCCAGCAGCCCTTACGGACAGAACACTGAAGCTTTCTTT. Protein product: CASSPYGQNTEAFF. The chain links TRBV7-3 to TRBJ1-1; D might be TRBD1 (5 bases). V was cut by 5 bases and J by 1 base, with 11 bases left in between. Germline CDR1 and CDR2: SGHTA and FQGTGA. The CDR3 sequence is 14 residues long. Based on the CDR3 plus reference TRBV7-3 and TRBJ1-1, the full variable domain is GAGVSQTPSNKVTEKGKYVELRCDPISGHTALYWYRQSLGQGPEFLIYFQGTGAADDSGLPNDRFFAVRPEGSVSTLKIQRTERGDSAVYLCASSPYGQNTEAFFGQGTRLTVV.

This chain joins TRBV28 and TRBJ2-1, with a tentative D call TRBD2 (5 bases). Trimming cost V 2 bases and J 7 bases, with 15 bases left between them. The CDR3 has 15 amino acids. CDR1 and CDR2 (germline): MDHEN, SYDVKM. CDR3: CASSLVGITLNEQFF. In DNA form, the CDR3 reads TGTGCCAGCAGTTTAGTCGGGATCACATTAAATGAGCAGTTCTTC.

The V gene is TRBV5-5, the J gene TRBJ2-5; tentative D call: TRBD1 (5 bases). The germline gives CDR1 SGHKS, CDR2 YYEKEE (reference sequence). This CDR3 has 14 residues. V shed 1 base and J shed 5 bases, with 12 bases lying between them. This CDR3 reads CASSLLSTDETQYF. For the CDR3, the DNA is TGTGCCAGCAGCTTGTTATCGACAGACGAGACCCAGTACTTC.

The chain joins TRBV9 to TRBJ1-1, with a tentative D call TRBD1 (5 bases). Trimming removed 4 bases from V and 4 bases from J, with 14 bases in between. CDR3 size: 14 residues. Germline V gives CDR1 SGDLS, CDR2 YYNGEE. The CDR3 protein is CASSPAGGGTEAFF. For the CDR3, the DNA is TGTGCCAGCAGCCCAGCGGGGGGGGGCACTGAAGCTTTCTTT.

The table lists this clone with a few counts. The chain recombines TRBV7-2 with TRBJ2-1, with TRBD2 identical over 10 bases. This CDR3 has 16 amino acids. Germline CDR1 SGHTA, CDR2 FQGNSA. The J segment lost 4 bases and the V segment lost 5 bases, leaving 8 bases of the junction unmatched. CDR3 in amino acids: CASSPPGTSAYNEQFF. Here the CDR3 DNA reads TGTGCCAGCAGCCCGCCCGGGACTAGCGCATACAATGAGCAGTTCTTC.

The rearrangement joins TRBV6-6 to TRBJ1-2, with no clear D. Germline CDR1 reads MNHNY; CDR2 reads SVGAGI (reference sequence). The CDR3 is made up of 14 amino acids. V was cut by 3 bases and J by 1 base, with 9 bases left in between. CDR3 residues: CASSYSGINYGYTF. In DNA, the CDR3 is TGTGCCAGCAGTTATTCAGGAATTAACTATGGCTACACCTTC.

At least ten counts were recorded for this clone. V and J are TRBV7-3 and TRBJ2-1; maybe TRBD1 (6 bases). The CDR3 loop spans 13 amino acids. Looked up from germline, CDR1 is SGHTA and CDR2 is FQGTGA. The V end lost 5 bases, the J end lost 6 bases, and 11 bases lay between the germline ends. CDR3 nucleotide sequence: TGTGCCAGCAGCACCCGACAGGCCAATGAGCAGTTCTTC. This translates into CASSTRQANEQFF.

Regarding this clone: At one end the junction does not follow the germline gene, possibly because of a read error. The chain uses TRBV4-2 and TRBJ1-2, with TRBD1 as a possible D gene (5 bases). Germline CDR1 and CDR2: LGHNA and YNFKEQ. The CDR3 contains 17 residues. The CDR3 coding sequence is TGTGCCAGCAACCAAGGCGGGGGGGGAGGATTCAACTATGGCTACACCTTC. It translates to CASNQGGGGGFNYGYTF.

This clone was picked up many times. The chain recombines TRBV29-1 with TRBJ2-2; 8 bases map to TRBD1. Germline CDR1 SQVTM, CDR2 ANQGSEA. After removal of 4 bases from V and 7 bases from J, the junction contained 5 bases not matched to a gene. The CDR3 has 13 amino acids. In DNA form, the CDR3 reads TGCAGCGTTGTTATACAGGGGGACGGGGAGCTGTTTTTT. It is translated as CSVVIQGDGELFF.

This clone was found a few times. This chain uses TRBV5-1 with TRBJ2-1; D is undetermined. The CDR3 is 12 amino acids. CDR1 and CDR2 from the germline V gene are SGHRS and YFSETQ. V was clipped by 0 bases and J by 15 bases, with 13 bases between them. Written as DNA, the CDR3 is TGCGCCAGCAGCTTGGACTTTTTCGAACGGTTCTTC. This translates into CASSLDFFERFF.

This chain links TRBV7-3 with TRBJ2-1; TRBD2 agrees at 13 bases. Germline CDR1 SGHTA, CDR2 FQGTGA. The trim removed 4 bases at V and 10 bases at J, leaving 7 bases unmatched. The CDR3 length is 15 residues. This CDR3 is CASSSTSGRWNEQFF. Written as DNA, the CDR3 is TGTGCCAGCAGCTCGACTAGCGGGAGGTGGAACGAGCAGTTCTTC.

The gene calls are TRBV28 and TRBJ1-2; a possible D gene is TRBD1 (6 bases). This CDR3 contains 13 residues. CDR1 and CDR2 (germline): MDHEN, SYDVKM. Between the trimmed V and J ends, which lost 7 bases and 3 bases, there was a span of 12 bases. The CDR3: CASTPTGDYGYTF. CDR3 DNA: TGTGCCAGCACCCCGACAGGTGACTATGGCTACACCTTC.

The chain uses TRBV11-2 and TRBJ1-1, with 8 bases that match TRBD1. From germline, CDR1 is SGHAT and CDR2 FQNNGV. V trimming: 5 bases; J trimming: 2 bases; junction bases outside the gene matches: 7. The CDR3 length is 15 residues. In DNA, the CDR3 is TGTGCCAGCAGCAATCGGACAGGGCAAAACACTGAAGCTTTCTTT. Translated, it gives CASSNRTGQNTEAFF. The whole variable domain, remainder taken from reference TRBV11-2 and TRBJ1-1, is EAGVAQSPRYKIIEKRQSVAFWCNPISGHATLYWYQQILGQGPKLLIQFQNNGVVDDSQLPKDRFSAERLKGVDSTLKIQPAKLEDSAVYLCASSNRTGQNTEAFFGQGTRLTVV.

The chain employs TRBV14 and TRBJ2-7, with D perhaps matching TRBD2 (5 bases). Germline values: CDR1 SGHDN, CDR2 FVKESK. The V gene lost 4 bases and the J gene lost 6 bases, with 16 bases spanning the gap. The CDR3 is made up of 14 amino acids. CDR3 bases: TGTGCCAGCAGCCTCCTGGCTGTCGGAGGCGAGCAGTACTTC. Translated: CASSLLAVGGEQYF. Full variable domain (remainder filled in from reference TRBV14 and TRBJ2-7): EAGVTQFPSHSVIEKGQTVTLRCDPISGHDNLYWYRRVMGKEIKFLLHFVKESKQDESGMPNNRFLAERTGGTYSTLKVQPAELEDSGVYFCASSLLAVGGEQYFGPGTRLTVT.

There are a few counts of this clone. The V and J genes are TRBV29-1 and TRBJ1-3, with 7 bases aligning to TRBD1. This CDR3 contains 14 residues. CDR1 SQVTM and CDR2 ANQGSEA come from the germline V gene. After removal of 4 bases from V and 3 bases from J, the junction contained 6 bases not matched to a gene. CDR3 nucleotide sequence: TGCAGCGTTGCTCCGGGACAGAGTGGAAACACCATATATTTT. It is translated as CSVAPGQSGNTIYF.

This clone has more than one count but fewer than ten. The chain has TRBV18 and TRBJ2-3; possibly TRBD2 for D (6 bases). The ends were cut back, 6 bases at V and 1 base at J, with 17 bases in the middle. CDR1 and CDR2 from the germline V gene are KGHSH and LQKENI. The CDR3 is made up of 16 amino acids. CDR3 sequence: CASSYSGSLGTDTQYF. CDR3 sequence (DNA): TGTGCCAGCTCTTACTCCGGGAGCCTGGGCACAGATACGCAGTATTTT.

This clone was counted a few times. This chain uses TRBV2 with TRBJ2-7; D possibly corresponds to TRBD2 (5 bases). The CDR3 has 15 residues. V was clipped by 3 bases and J by 4 bases, with 16 bases between them. Germline lookup yields CDR1 SNHLY and CDR2 FYNNEI. This CDR3 reads CASSELSAGSYEQYF. The CDR3 coding sequence is TGTGCCAGCAGTGAGTTAAGCGCGGGCTCGTACGAGCAGTACTTC.